This T cell receptor (beta chain) was sequenced for a study of blood T cell repertoires in COVID-19. Whole-study context: Whether acute or convalescent, the COVID-19 samples came from the United States, Italy and Spain. T cells, B-cell-depleted T cells, or PBMCs provided the cDNA or gDNA that served as material.

Methods used by the authors: Amplified reference gene primers provided the basis for estimating nucleated cell counts. Sequencing used immunoSEQ multiplex PCR; TCRdb keeps in-frame clones, though not all of them. D and trimming were read from the DNA, whereas the V and J calls and clone size are those reported in that table. The profile shows approximately 52,000 clones, roughly 89% of them singletons. This CDR3 is built from 18 residues. V lost 1 base and J lost 4; bases outside the gene matches: 9. Per the germline V gene, CDR1 is MNHEY and CDR2 is SMNVEV (reference sequence). This clonotype was obtained from a man aged 55 to 70 with active COVID-19. Sequencing was done on a sample of peripheral blood. The chain joins TRBV27 to TRBJ1-6; 8 positions agree with TRBD1. CDR3 region: CASSLFLGRGQYNSPLHF. Written as DNA, the CDR3 is TGTGCCAGCAGTTTATTTTTGGGCAGGGGGCAATATAATTCACCCCTCCACTTT.